The rows below give T cell receptor beta chains drawn from one sample of a study of shared clonotypes between healthy human individuals. Assay: immunoSEQ multiplex PCR; the TCRdb copy retains only in-frame clones and omits some. The profile shows over 95,000 clones, about 63% of them singletons. Material for sequencing was memory CD8+ T cells sorted from blood. Receptor source: a woman under 40 in good health. Each CDR3 is given with its conserved first and last residue. Each record gives: D gene, J gene, clone size, V gene, CDR3 protein, CDR3 DNA. The D gene is left open where the match is weak. A clone size is listed for some rows: how often the clone was seen (once, few, many), or a class if it is expanded.

-	TRBJ2-7	-	TRBV2	CASRTVINYEQYF	TGTGCCAGCAGAACAGTTATAAACTACGAGCAGTACTTC
-	TRBJ2-3	-	TRBV7-2	CASSPYYTDTQYF	TGTGCCAGCAGCCCTTATTACACAGATACGCAGTATTTT
-	TRBJ2-7	-	TRBV7-6	CASSLSPRSSYEQYF	TGTGCCAGCAGCTTAAGCCCTAGGAGCTCCTACGAGCAGTACTTC
-	TRBJ2-7	-	TRBV6-4	CASYRPQPGHNYEQYF	TGTGCCAGCTATCGCCCCCAGCCAGGACACAACTACGAGCAGTACTTC
-	TRBJ2-1	-	TRBV28	CASNNIGEQFF	TGTGCCAGCAATAATATAGGTGAGCAGTTCTTC
-	TRBJ2-1	once	TRBV5-6	CASSSTYGRNSYNEQFF	TGTGCCAGCAGCTCAACCTACGGGAGAAACTCCTACAATGAGCAGTTCTTC
-	TRBJ2-1	-	TRBV5-4	CASSIRTGLDEQFF	TGTGCCAGCAGCATCCGGACCGGCCTTGATGAGCAGTTCTTC
-	TRBJ2-5	-	TRBV6-6	CASTALRRGREETQYF	TGTGCCAGCACGGCCCTTCGCAGGGGTAGGGAAGAGACCCAGTACTTC
-	TRBJ2-3	-	TRBV27	CASSLFHYLNPGRTQYF	TGTGCCAGCAGTTTATTTCACTATCTCAATCCGGGAAGAACGCAGTATTTT
-	TRBJ1-5	-	TRBV28	CASSPRGAWDQPQHF	TGTGCCAGCAGCCCCCGGGGGGCATGGGATCAGCCCCAGCATTTT
TRBD1	TRBJ1-1	-	TRBV27	CASSLSPGGMTEAFF	TGTGCCAGCAGTTTATCGCCAGGGGGCATGACTGAAGCTTTCTTT
-	TRBJ2-7	-	TRBV6-5	CASSYSPYVYEQYF	TGTGCCAGCAGTTACTCGCCTTACGTCTACGAGCAGTACTTC
TRBD2	TRBJ2-1	few	TRBV7-9	CASSHPGLAGYNEQFF	TGTGCCAGCAGTCACCCGGGACTAGCGGGGTACAATGAGCAGTTCTTC
-	TRBJ2-7	-	TRBV2	CASSEWVEQYF	TGTGCCAGCAGTGAATGGGTCGAGCAGTACTTC
-	TRBJ1-5	-	TRBV9	CASSGRYSNQPQHF	TGTGCCAGCAGCGGAAGGTATAGCAATCAGCCCCAGCATTTT
-	TRBJ2-3	-	TRBV6-6	CASSYSKRGTDTQYF	TGTGCCAGCAGTTACTCGAAACGCGGCACAGATACGCAGTATTTT
-	TRBJ1-1	-	TRBV25-1	CASSRGVGEAFF	TGTGCCAGCAGTAGAGGGGTAGGTGAAGCTTTCTTT
-	TRBJ2-7	-	TRBV5-4	CASSLPGTASSYEQYF	TGTGCCAGCAGCTTGCCCGGGACTGCCAGCTCCTACGAGCAGTACTTC
-	TRBJ2-7	-	TRBV7-9	CASSLGGSREQYF	TGTGCCAGCAGCTTAGGGGGGTCCAGGGAGCAGTACTTC
TRBD1	TRBJ1-5	-	TRBV7-2	CASSFGTGEQPQHF	TGTGCCAGCAGCTTCGGGACAGGGGAACAGCCCCAGCATTTT
-	TRBJ2-5	-	TRBV5-1	CASSLEGLETQYF	TGCGCCAGCAGCTTGGAGGGTCTGGAGACCCAGTACTTC
-	TRBJ1-1	-	TRBV28	CASSPIDRTRTEAFF	TGTGCCAGCAGTCCGATAGACAGGACAAGGACTGAAGCTTTCTTT
-	TRBJ2-7	-	TRBV5-1	CASSYGVRTQHSYEQYF	TGCGCCAGCAGTTATGGGGTTCGGACTCAGCACTCCTACGAGCAGTACTTC
-	TRBJ2-7	-	TRBV7-6	CASSSRTDTYEQYF	TGTGCCAGCAGCTCACGGACGGATACCTACGAGCAGTACTTC
-	TRBJ2-1	-	TRBV19	CASSIRREGRNEQFF	TGTGCCAGTAGTATCAGGCGTGAAGGTCGGAATGAGCAGTTCTTC
-	TRBJ2-7	-	TRBV5-1	CASRMRLTAYEQYF	TGCGCCAGCAGAATGCGGCTTACGGCCTACGAGCAGTACTTC
-	TRBJ2-7	-	TRBV29-1	CSVEVGGYEQYF	TGCAGCGTTGAAGTCGGGGGCTACGAGCAGTACTTC
-	TRBJ2-3	-	TRBV4-2	CASSQDSSSPTDTQYF	TGTGCCAGCAGCCAAGACTCCTCCTCCCCCACAGATACGCAGTATTTT
-	TRBJ2-1	-	TRBV18	CASSRAGQLNEQFF	TGTGCCAGCTCACGGGCGGGACAGCTTAATGAGCAGTTCTTC